This is a list of T cell receptor beta chains from one sample in a study of blood T cells in healthy people across ages. In TCRdb, the 5' RACE reads were re-called with MiXCR into one record per CDR3 protein. Of fewer than 1,000,000 distinct CDR3 sequences listed, around 43% are singletons. Material for sequencing was blood. The receptors here all came from a man between 60 and 70 years old in good health. Both conserved end residues are trimmed from each CDR3. Fields, in order: J gene, clone size, V gene, CDR3 protein. A clone size is listed for some rows: how often the clone was seen (once, few, many), or a class if it is expanded.

>TRBJ1-2|NA|TRBV7-9
ASSLSTTGGYT
>TRBJ1-1|NA|TRBV29-1
SVWDTEAF
>TRBJ1-4|NA|TRBV12-3/TRBV12-4
ASSPYEFSEKLF
>TRBJ1-2|many|TRBV27
ASSLSWGTSGYT
>NA|once|TRBV12-3/TRBV12-4
TSSNRDRVGISYEQY
>NA|few|TRBV2
ASSRQGYYEQY
>TRBJ2-7|NA|TRBV27
ASSRSEETSYEQY
>TRBJ2-1|many|TRBV7-8
ASSPTGYNEQF
>TRBJ2-7|NA|TRBV7-2
ASSRSLYEQY
>TRBJ2-4|few|TRBV2
ASSDRGGRAKNIQY
>TRBJ2-1|NA|TRBV3-1
ASSQKGDRTQF
>TRBJ1-1|once|TRBV7-2
ASSLFPDTEAF
>TRBJ1-6|NA|TRBV12-3/TRBV12-4
ASSRGTGPSPLH
>TRBJ1-2|NA|TRBV4-1
ASSLDRGSYGYT
>TRBJ1-2|NA|TRBV7-9
ACSLVGTDGYT
>TRBJ1-2|NA|TRBV4-2
ASTQRAGDRARYGYT
>NA|NA|TRBV7-2
ASSFPSPQVIQF
>TRBJ2-2|NA|TRBV6-2/TRBV6-3
ASSYLMRELF
>TRBJ2-7|few|TRBV24-1
ATSDGTGDSYNEQY
>NA|NA|TRBV12-3/TRBV12-4
ASSSAGGSSEQY
>TRBJ2-5|NA|TRBV4-3
ASSPTGRGETQY
>TRBJ1-6|NA|TRBV28
ASSPRAGNNSPLH
>TRBJ2-7|NA|TRBV12-3/TRBV12-4
ASSSFVSYEQY
>TRBJ2-3|few|TRBV14
ASSQSLRGTQY
>TRBJ2-7|NA|TRBV7-2
ASSLSAGAFEQY
>TRBJ2-7|NA|TRBV4-1
TISPDVVYEQY
>TRBJ1-6|NA|TRBV5-8
ASSRQGTGSKNSPLH
>TRBJ2-5|NA|TRBV7-2
ASSARLASETQY
>TRBJ2-2|NA|TRBV6-2/TRBV6-3
ASSPGQRTGELF
>TRBJ2-1|few|TRBV7-2
ASSLVVGAEQF
>TRBJ1-6|NA|TRBV20-1
SARLAGTDSPLH
>TRBJ2-5|many|TRBV15
ATRTRTKETQY
>TRBJ2-6|NA|TRBV4-1
ASSQTTWASGANVLT
>NA|few|TRBV2
ASKWKLAESPYEQY
>TRBJ1-6|NA|TRBV20-1
SAGERGSYNSPLH
>TRBJ2-5|NA|TRBV27
ASSPGQGAWETQY
>TRBJ2-7|few|TRBV20-1
SARVGLSGGGEQY
>TRBJ1-6|few|TRBV20-1
SARADRGAYNSPLH
>NA|NA|TRBV11-1
ASSLETGTSGSASSYNEQY
>TRBJ2-1|NA|TRBV5-8
ASSSTGQGFDEQF
>TRBJ1-4|NA|TRBV6-2/TRBV6-3
ASRPFLGVNEKLF
>TRBJ2-2|NA|TRBV4-1
ASSLRGGPNTGELF
>TRBJ2-1|NA|TRBV9
ASSGDRGLNEQF
>NA|NA|TRBV28
ASSLNWGRGSFEQY
>TRBJ1-1|NA|TRBV7-9
ASSVFGTTEAF
>TRBJ1-2|many|TRBV24-1
ATSDPDRNYGYT
>TRBJ2-5|NA|TRBV5-1
ASRNGTGGRQETQY
>TRBJ2-5|NA|TRBV20-1
SASGGTDQETQY
>TRBJ2-6|NA|TRBV6-5
ASGDNSGANVLT
>TRBJ1-4|few|TRBV20-1
SARFIGGREKLF
>TRBJ2-3|NA|TRBV15
ATSREGLAGGNPTDTQY
>TRBJ1-2|NA|TRBV12-3/TRBV12-4
ACTPGTGTDYGYT
>TRBJ2-1|NA|TRBV12-3/TRBV12-4
ASSLWGGETQF
>TRBJ2-1|NA|TRBV6-1
ASLVAGYNEQF